The present T cell receptor (beta chain) was sequenced within a study of blood T cell repertoires in COVID-19. Participants were aged roughly 18 to 90 years, lived in around 25 US areas, and enrolled virtually. Using immunoSEQ multiplex PCR, the repertoire was profiled, and TCRdb retains in-frame clones only, with some absent. The sample lists 350,000 or so clones, approximately 86% seen once, with roughly 4.2% in the top ten. The length of the CDR3 is 11 residues. In germline, CDR1 is MNHEY, CDR2 SVGAGI. Between the trimmed V and J ends, which lost 7 bases and 2 bases, there was a span of 6 bases. The specimen sequenced was PBMCs or T cells enriched from blood (not recorded which). The clonotype was recovered from a woman aged 35 to 49 with acute COVID-19. The V call is TRBV6-5, the J call TRBJ2-7; D ambiguous. DNA for the CDR3: TGTGCCAGCACCCTTACCTACGAGCAGTACTTC. It is translated as CASTLTYEQYF.